The present T cell receptor (beta chain) was sequenced within a study of T-cell reconstitution after alpha-beta-depleted transplantation in children. The study's findings and limits: Newly generated T cells supplied most T-cell counts and diversity one year post-transplant. Several hundred expanded graft clones reportedly gave rise to the alpha-beta T cells present about two months after transplant.

This clonotype was detected a few times. The antigen is undetermined. The junction had 6 bases not matched to a gene; V was cut back by 10 bases and J by 7 bases. The germline CDR1 and CDR2 sequences are MNHEY and SMNVEV (reference sequence). CDR3 size: 13 residues. Unique molecular identifiers were used to barcode this TCRbeta library. TCRdb re-called the PCR reads through MiXCR, storing one row per CDR3 protein. Counted here are about 980,000 distinct CDR3 sequences, roughly 29% occurring once; the ten biggest clones make up roughly 27%. The material was PBMCs, mostly from graft donor cells, obtained 360 days after TCRalphabeta/CD19-depleted stem cell transplant. The TCR comes from a boy in the first two years of life who had a stem cell transplant for SCID, so the T cells may come from the graft donor. This rearrangement joins TRBV27 to TRBJ2-1, with 11 bases identical to TRBD2. The CDR3 region is CATWGLAVNEQFF. The CDR3 bases are TGTGCCACCTGGGGACTAGCGGTAAATGAGCAGTTCTTC.